The TCR beta chain described here comes from a study of early T cells in non-severe SARS-CoV-2 infection. As for the study in general: Bulk RNA taken from unsorted whole blood was sequenced, leaving chains unpaired.

TCRdb re-called the 5' RACE reads through MiXCR, storing one row per CDR3 protein. This repertoire shows about 42,000 distinct CDR3 sequences, around 6.8% found once; its top ten account for more than 4.5%. The CDR3 has 14 amino acids. V was clipped by 3 bases and J by 6 bases, with 12 bases between them. Germline lookup yields CDR1 SGHVS and CDR2 FQNEAQ. This clonotype was detected only a few times. This chain links TRBV7-8 with TRBJ2-1; D unresolved. Specimen: whole blood. The TCR originated in an adult who was a healthcare worker with PCR-confirmed SARS-CoV-2 infection or an uninfected control (not recorded which). The CDR3 DNA sequence: TGTGCCAGCAGCTTCCCTTATCCGGGCAATGAGCAGTTCTTC. Translation: CASSFPYPGNEQFF. The complete variable domain, with remaining parts taken from reference TRBV7-8 and TRBJ2-1, reads GAGVSQSPRYKVAKRGQDVALRCDPISGHVSLFWYQQALGQGPEFLTYFQNEAQLDKSGLPSDRFFAERPEGSVSTLKIQRTQQEDSAVYLCASSFPYPGNEQFFGPGTRLTVL.